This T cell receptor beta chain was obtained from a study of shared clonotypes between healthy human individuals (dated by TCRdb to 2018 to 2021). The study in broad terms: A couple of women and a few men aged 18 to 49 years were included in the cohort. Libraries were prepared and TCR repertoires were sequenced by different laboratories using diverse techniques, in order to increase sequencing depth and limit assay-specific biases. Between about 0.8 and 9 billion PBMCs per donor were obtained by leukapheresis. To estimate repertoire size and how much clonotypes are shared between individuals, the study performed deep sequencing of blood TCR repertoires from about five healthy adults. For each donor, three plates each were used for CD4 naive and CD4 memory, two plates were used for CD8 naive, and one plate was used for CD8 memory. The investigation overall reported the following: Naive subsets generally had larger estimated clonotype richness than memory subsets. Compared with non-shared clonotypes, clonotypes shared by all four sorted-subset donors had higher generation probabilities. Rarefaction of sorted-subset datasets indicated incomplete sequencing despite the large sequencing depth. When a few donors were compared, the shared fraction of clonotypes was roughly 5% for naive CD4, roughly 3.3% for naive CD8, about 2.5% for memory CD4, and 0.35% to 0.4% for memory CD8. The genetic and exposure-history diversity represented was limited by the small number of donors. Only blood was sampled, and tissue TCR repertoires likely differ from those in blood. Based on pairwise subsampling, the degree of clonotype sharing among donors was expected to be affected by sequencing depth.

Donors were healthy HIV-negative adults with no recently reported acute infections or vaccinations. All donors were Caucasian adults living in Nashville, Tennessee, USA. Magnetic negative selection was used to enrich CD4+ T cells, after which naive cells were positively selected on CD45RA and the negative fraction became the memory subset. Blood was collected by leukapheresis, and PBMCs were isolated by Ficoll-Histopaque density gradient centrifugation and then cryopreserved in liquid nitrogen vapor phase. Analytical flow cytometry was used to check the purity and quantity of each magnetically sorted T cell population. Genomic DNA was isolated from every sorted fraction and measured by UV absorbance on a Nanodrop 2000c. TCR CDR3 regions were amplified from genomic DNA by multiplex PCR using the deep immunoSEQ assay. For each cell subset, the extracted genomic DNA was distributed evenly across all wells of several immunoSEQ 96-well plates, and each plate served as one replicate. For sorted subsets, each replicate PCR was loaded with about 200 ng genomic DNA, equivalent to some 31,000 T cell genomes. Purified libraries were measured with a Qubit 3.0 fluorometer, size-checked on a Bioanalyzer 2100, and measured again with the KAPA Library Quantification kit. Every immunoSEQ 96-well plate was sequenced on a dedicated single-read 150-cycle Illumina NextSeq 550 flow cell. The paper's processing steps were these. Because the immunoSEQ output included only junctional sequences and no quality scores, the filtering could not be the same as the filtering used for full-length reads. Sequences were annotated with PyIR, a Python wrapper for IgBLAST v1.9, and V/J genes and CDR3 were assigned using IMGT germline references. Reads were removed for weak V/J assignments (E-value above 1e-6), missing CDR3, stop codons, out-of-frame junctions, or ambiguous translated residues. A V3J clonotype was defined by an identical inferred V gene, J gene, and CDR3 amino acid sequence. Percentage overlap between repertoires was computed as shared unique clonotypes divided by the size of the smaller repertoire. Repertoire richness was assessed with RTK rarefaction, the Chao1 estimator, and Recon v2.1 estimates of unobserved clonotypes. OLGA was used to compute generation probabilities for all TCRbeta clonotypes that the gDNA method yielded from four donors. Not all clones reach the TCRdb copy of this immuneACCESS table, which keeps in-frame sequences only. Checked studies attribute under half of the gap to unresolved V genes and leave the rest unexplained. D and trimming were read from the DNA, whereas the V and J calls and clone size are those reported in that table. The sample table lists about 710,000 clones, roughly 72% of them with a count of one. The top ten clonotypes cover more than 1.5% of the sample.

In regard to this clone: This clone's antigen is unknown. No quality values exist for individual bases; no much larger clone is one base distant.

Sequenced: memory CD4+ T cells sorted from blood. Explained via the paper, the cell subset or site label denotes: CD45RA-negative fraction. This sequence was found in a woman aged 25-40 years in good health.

The DNA sequence is given as TGTGCCAGAAGCGGGGATGGCAGGGGGCGGACAGATACGCAGTATTTT. The encoded protein is CARSGDGRGRTDTQYF. The chain employs TRBV5-3 and TRBJ2-3; a stretch of 8 junction bases matches TRBD1. TRBV5-3 falls under the ORF class, with uncertain function. Ends trimmed: V by 4 bases, J by 3 bases; bases unmatched to a gene: 10. From the cysteine up to the phenylalanine, the CDR3 has a length of 16 residues. The sequence is cut down to CDR3 DNA, 48 bases in frame from base 1.